Below, 32 T cell receptor beta chains from the same sample are listed, as sequenced in a study of graft-versus-host responses after intestinal transplantation. Profiled with immunoSEQ multiplex PCR; TCRdb holds only in-frame clones, not every one. The data hold over 100,000 clones, with approximately 95% observed a single time. These TCRs' antigens remain unknown. The sequences come from unstimulated CD4+ T cells sorted from spleen or lymph node cells, collected before intestinal transplant. The receptors stem from a human donor who received an intestinal transplant.

This clone came up once. The chain has TRBV7-9 and TRBJ2-7; D may be TRBD1 (6 bases). V was clipped by 1 base and J by 3 bases, with 13 bases between them. Per germline, CDR1 SEHNR and CDR2 FQNEAQ (reference sequence). The CDR3 spans 15 residues. CDR3 loop: CASSLGQARLYEQYF. As DNA, the CDR3 is TGTGCCAGCAGCTTAGGACAGGCCCGTCTCTACGAGCAGTACTTC.

This chain links TRBV10-3 with TRBJ1-3; D perhaps matches TRBD1 (6 bases). In germline, CDR1 is ENHRY, CDR2 SYGVKD. Between the trimmed V and J ends, which lost 4 bases and 0 bases, there was a span of 10 bases. The CDR3 runs to 15 residues. Here the CDR3 reads CAISGQGFSGNTIYF. CDR3 in DNA: TGTGCCATCAGTGGGCAGGGGTTCTCTGGAAACACCATATATTTT.

The chain carries TRBV19 and TRBJ2-3; D unresolved. The germline V gene encodes CDR1 LNHDA and CDR2 SQIVND (reference sequence). This CDR3 spans 12 amino acids. V lost 4 bases to trimming and J lost 1 base, with 3 bases between them. This chain's CDR3 is CASSRGTDTQYF. CDR3 nucleotides: TGTGCCAGTAGTAGGGGCACAGATACGCAGTATTTT.

V gene TRBV5-1 combines with J gene TRBJ2-3; D gene unclear. In germline, CDR1 is SGHRS, CDR2 YFSETQ. With 7 bases removed from V and 0 bases from J, the gap between germline ends came to 3 bases. This CDR3 spans 11 amino acids. The CDR3 here is CASGSTDTQYF. CDR3 bases: TGCGCCAGCGGGAGCACAGATACGCAGTATTTT.

The chain combines TRBV5-1 with TRBJ2-3; D gene ambiguous. The CDR3 is 15 residues long. Trimming removed 1 base from V and 5 bases from J, with 14 bases in between. The germline gives CDR1 SGHRS, CDR2 YFSETQ. The CDR3 bases are TGCGCCAGCAGCTTGACAGATCCCGCTAGAGATACGCAGTATTTT. It yields the protein CASSLTDPARDTQYF.

This chain connects TRBV27 to TRBJ1-4; weak D call: TRBD1 (5 bases). V lost 4 bases to trimming and J lost 3 bases, with 9 bases between them. The CDR3 has 14 amino acids. Per the germline V gene, CDR1 is MNHEY and CDR2 is SMNVEV (reference sequence). CDR3 region: CASSYDSSNEKLFF. The CDR3 nucleotides read TGTGCCAGCAGTTATGACAGTTCTAATGAAAAACTGTTTTTT.

The rearrangement joins TRBV30 to TRBJ2-1, with 15 positions matching TRBD2. The CDR3 has 15 residues. CDR1 is GTSNPN, CDR2 SVGIG, per germline (reference sequence). J was trimmed by 10 bases and V by 5 bases; bases with no gene match: 9. CDR3 protein: CAWEKGLAGGQEQFF. CDR3 bases: TGTGCCTGGGAGAAGGGACTAGCGGGAGGCCAAGAGCAGTTCTTC.

CDR3 protein: CATNRGEEETQYF. CDR3 nucleotide sequence: TGTGCCACCAACCGTGGGGAGGAGGAGACCCAGTACTTC. The rearrangement links TRBV10-3 to TRBJ2-5; TRBD2 is a possible D gene (6 bases). This CDR3 comprises 13 residues. CDR1 ENHRY and CDR2 SYGVKD come from the germline V gene. Trimming pared 10 bases from V and 5 bases from J, leaving 17 bases between.

V and J are TRBV6-5 and TRBJ2-2, with D tentatively TRBD2 (6 bases). The germline V gene has CDR1 MNHEY and CDR2 SVGAGI. V dropped 5 bases and J dropped 8 bases, with 12 bases sitting between them. This CDR3 comprises 13 residues. The DNA for the CDR3 is TGTGCCAGCAGTAGCTTAGGGAGGGGGGAGCTGTTTTTT. Translated, it gives CASSSLGRGELFF.

This sequence joins TRBV18 and TRBJ1-2; D is ambiguous. V was clipped by 0 bases and J by 6 bases, with 11 bases between them. In germline, CDR1 is KGHSH, CDR2 LQKENI. The CDR3 has 14 residues. This chain's CDR3 is CASSPPLVEHGYTF. The CDR3 region has the DNA TGTGCCAGCTCACCACCGCTAGTAGAGCATGGCTACACCTTC. The full variable domain, in which reference TRBV18 and TRBJ1-2 provide the parts outside the CDR3, is NAGVMQNPRHLVRRRGQEARLRCSPMKGHSHVYWYRQLPEEGLKFMVYLQKENIIDESGMPKERFSAEFPKEGPSILRIQQVVRGDSAAYFCASSPPLVEHGYTFGSGTRLTVV.

The chain uses TRBV2 and TRBJ2-3, with D uncertain. This CDR3 region has 14 residues. The V and J ends lost 7 bases and 0 bases respectively, with 11 bases between them. Germline V gene sequence: CDR1 SNHLY, CDR2 FYNNEI. CDR3 nucleotide sequence: TGTGCCAGCACCCAGGAACAGAGCACAGATACGCAGTATTTT. Encoded protein: CASTQEQSTDTQYF.

This chain links TRBV11-1 with TRBJ2-5, with 8 bases that match TRBD2. J was trimmed by 7 bases and V by 4 bases; bases with no gene match: 5. CDR1 and CDR2 (germline): SGHAT, FQDESV (reference sequence). This CDR3 contains 13 residues. The DNA for the CDR3 is TGTGCCAGCAGCTCGGGACTAGTGGGGACCCAGTACTTC. Translation gives CASSSGLVGTQYF.

The rearrangement uses TRBV5-1 and TRBJ1-2; D unresolved. The germline gives CDR1 SGHRS, CDR2 YFSETQ. This CDR3 has 14 amino acids. Deletions cut 4 bases from V and 0 bases from J, with 10 bases between. For the CDR3, the DNA is TGCGCCAGCAGCCCGTCCCCCCCTAACTATGGCTACACCTTC. Protein sequence: CASSPSPPNYGYTF. Variable domain in full (rest from reference TRBV5-1 and TRBJ1-2): KAGVTQTPRYLIKTRGQQVTLSCSPISGHRSVSWYQQTPGQGLQFLFEYFSETQRNKGNFPGRFSGRQFSNSRSEMNVSTLELGDSALYLCASSPSPPNYGYTFGSGTRLTVV.

V gene TRBV11-2 combines with J gene TRBJ2-5, with 7 nucleotides matching TRBD1. Germline CDR1 and CDR2: SGHAT and FQNNGV. The V segment lost 5 bases and the J segment 4 bases; nucleotides outside the gene matches: 7. This CDR3 has 14 amino acids. In DNA, the CDR3 is TGTGCCAGCAGCATGGGCTACAGGGGAGAGACCCAGTACTTC. Encoded protein: CASSMGYRGETQYF.

V gene TRBV20-1 combines with J gene TRBJ2-1; D uncertain. The CDR3 length is 11 residues. Trimming pared 7 bases from V and 9 bases from J, leaving 13 bases between. Germline V CDR1 and CDR2: DFQATT, SNEGSKA (reference sequence). The CDR3 protein is CSDRIRGEQFF. CDR3 sequence (DNA): TGCAGTGACCGTATTAGAGGTGAGCAGTTCTTC.

The chain couples TRBV7-3 to TRBJ2-7, with D perhaps TRBD2 (6 bases). CDR3 size: 15 residues. Germline assignment: CDR1 SGHTA and CDR2 FQGTGA. V lost 2 bases and J 2 bases, leaving 13 bases between the germline ends. In DNA, the CDR3 is TGTGCCAGCAGCTTAGGTGCTAGCGAGGCCTACGAGCAGTACTTC. Translation: CASSLGASEAYEQYF.

This chain links TRBV20-1 with TRBJ2-3; D uncertain. This CDR3 has 11 residues. V shed 3 bases and J shed 6 bases, with 7 bases lying between them. Germline loops: CDR1 DFQATT, CDR2 SNEGSKA (reference sequence). CDR3 bases: TGCAGTGCTAGGTTCCGGGATACGCAGTATTTT. Residues: CSARFRDTQYF.

This chain joins TRBV29-1 and TRBJ1-1; D remains unclear. Germline values: CDR1 SQVTM, CDR2 ANQGSEA. The CDR3 runs to 14 residues. Trimming took 4 bases from V and 1 from J, leaving 13 bases between them. CDR3 amino acids: CSVVGRVANTEAFF. CDR3 bases: TGCAGCGTTGTAGGAAGGGTCGCGAACACTGAAGCTTTCTTT.

This chain joins TRBV19 and TRBJ2-7; no definite D call. V shed 3 bases and J shed 5 bases, with 11 bases lying between them. This CDR3 contains 13 residues. In germline, CDR1 is LNHDA, CDR2 SQIVND (reference sequence). Here the CDR3 DNA reads TGTGCCAGTAGTATCTCGCGTATGGACGAGCAGTACTTC. Protein sequence: CASSISRMDEQYF.

The chain employs TRBV18 and TRBJ1-1, with 7 bases identical to TRBD1. After removal of 3 bases from V and 4 bases from J, the junction contained 8 bases not matched to a gene. The CDR3 totals 15 residues. Germline-derived CDR1 and CDR2 are KGHSH and LQKENI. DNA for the CDR3: TGTGCCAGCTCACCCCTCCGGGACAGAATCACTGAAGCTTTCTTT. It encodes CASSPLRDRITEAFF.

Remarks on this clone: The sample carries other DNA sequences with the same CDR3. The chain links TRBV18 to TRBJ2-5; TRBD1 aligns across 10 bases. The CDR3 consists of 16 residues. In germline, CDR1 is KGHSH, CDR2 LQKENI. The ends lost 6 bases at V and 4 bases at J; junction bases unmatched: 11. The CDR3 is CASSPRDRGARETQYF. CDR3 coding DNA: TGTGCCAGCTCGCCTAGGGACAGGGGCGCCCGAGAGACCCAGTACTTC.

This sequence joins TRBV6-5 and TRBJ2-2; D call uncertain. The germline gives CDR1 MNHEY, CDR2 SVGAGI. The V and J ends lost 5 bases and 6 bases respectively, with 10 bases between them. The CDR3 runs to 13 residues. CDR3 coding DNA: TGTGCCAGCAGTGAAGTGGTTGCCGGGGAGCTGTTTTTT. Protein: CASSEVVAGELFF.

The chain couples TRBV5-8 to TRBJ1-5; D remains unclear. Trimming pared 4 bases from V and 0 bases from J, leaving 8 bases between. This CDR3 is built from 14 residues. Germline lookup yields CDR1 SGHTS and CDR2 YDEGEE. CDR3 loop: CASSTGYSNQPQHF. The DNA for the CDR3 is TGTGCCAGCAGCACGGGTTATAGCAATCAGCCCCAGCATTTT. Based on the CDR3 plus reference TRBV5-8 and TRBJ1-5, the full variable domain is EAGVTQSPTHLIKTRGQQATLRCSPISGHTSVYWYQQALGLGLQFLLWYDEGEERNRGNFPPRFSGRQFPNYSSELNVNALELEDSALYLCASSTGYSNQPQHFGDGTRLSIL.

This chain's CDR3 is CASSPGGEVQYF. The CDR3 DNA sequence: TGCGCCAGCAGCCCGGGTGGGGAAGTGCAGTACTTC. This chain uses TRBV5-1 with TRBJ2-7, with no clear D. The V and J ends lost 4 bases and 9 bases respectively, with 14 bases between them. Germline values: CDR1 SGHRS, CDR2 YFSETQ. This CDR3 region has 12 residues.

The chain is built from TRBV28 and TRBJ2-7; no reliable D call. The V end was cut by 3 bases, the J end by 6 bases, with 9 bases between. CDR3 length equals 12 residues. Per germline, CDR1 MDHEN and CDR2 SYDVKM. CDR3 sequence (DNA): TGTGCCAGCAGTTTGCGAAGGGCCGAGCAGTACTTC. It translates to CASSLRRAEQYF.

J is TRBJ2-7 and V is TRBV28; 9 positions agree with TRBD1. Germline loops: CDR1 MDHEN, CDR2 SYDVKM. CDR3 size: 12 residues. Trimming at V came to 6 bases and at J to 6 bases, leaving 3 bases not matched to a gene. The CDR3, as DNA: TGTGCCAGCAGACAGGGGGCTGGCGAGCAGTACTTC. Translating gives CASRQGAGEQYF.

The chain's CDR3 is CATSRDTTTVLLGAFF. Here the CDR3 DNA reads TGTGCCACCAGCAGAGATACCACGACAGTCCTACTAGGGGCTTTCTTT. This chain connects TRBV15 to TRBJ1-1; possibly TRBD1 for D (5 bases). Trimming cost V 0 bases and J 11 bases, with 22 bases left between them. This CDR3 has 16 residues. From germline, CDR1 is LNHNV and CDR2 YYDKDF (reference sequence).

The rearrangement joins TRBV5-6 to TRBJ1-2, with D unresolved. Looked up from germline, CDR1 is SGHDT and CDR2 is YYEEEE. The CDR3 spans 14 residues. Between the trimmed V and J ends, which lost 2 bases and 0 bases, there was a span of 8 bases. In DNA form, the CDR3 reads TGTGCCAGCAGCTTAGACGGAGCTAACTATGGCTACACCTTC. Translated: CASSLDGANYGYTF.

As for this clone: Germline and junction disagree at one end, which may indicate a read error. The chain combines TRBV5-1 with TRBJ2-3; D is undetermined. The CDR3 length is 11 residues. The germline gives CDR1 SGHRS, CDR2 YFSETQ. The CDR3 bases are TGCGCCAGCAGCTTGTCGGGCCAGGAGTTCTTT. It specifies CASSLSGQEFF.

The J gene is TRBJ1-2, the V gene TRBV11-2; D gene unclear. Germline V gene sequence: CDR1 SGHAT, CDR2 FQNNGV. The CDR3 covers 13 residues. Between the trimmed V and J ends, which lost 1 base and 4 bases, there was a span of 7 bases. CDR3 amino acids: CASSLAGGYGYTF. The CDR3 bases are TGTGCCAGCAGCTTAGCGGGCGGCTATGGCTACACCTTC.

CDR3 DNA: TGTGCCAGCAGTTCAGGGTTTCCCTACGAGCAGTACTTC. Protein product: CASSSGFPYEQYF. The chain combines TRBV6-5 with TRBJ2-7; TRBD1 might be the D (5 bases). Germline values: CDR1 MNHEY, CDR2 SVGAGI. V gave up 4 bases and J gave up 2 bases, with 9 bases separating them. The CDR3 has 13 residues.

The chain employs TRBV2 and TRBJ2-5; the match to TRBD2 covers 7 bases. This CDR3 is built from 13 residues. The V segment lost 2 bases and the J segment 11 bases; nucleotides outside the gene matches: 8. Germline values: CDR1 SNHLY, CDR2 FYNNEI. CDR3 sequence: CASSEQGVGGQYF. The CDR3 region has the DNA TGTGCCAGCAGTGAACAGGGCGTGGGGGGGCAGTACTTC.